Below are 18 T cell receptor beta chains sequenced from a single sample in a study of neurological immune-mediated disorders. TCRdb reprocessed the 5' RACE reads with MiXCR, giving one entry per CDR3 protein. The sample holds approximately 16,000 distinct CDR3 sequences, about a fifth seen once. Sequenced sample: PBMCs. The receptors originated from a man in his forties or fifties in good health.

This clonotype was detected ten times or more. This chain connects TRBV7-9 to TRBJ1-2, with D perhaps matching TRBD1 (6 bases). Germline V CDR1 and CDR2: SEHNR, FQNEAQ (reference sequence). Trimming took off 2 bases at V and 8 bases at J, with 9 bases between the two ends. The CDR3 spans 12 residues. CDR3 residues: CASSLIGGGYTF. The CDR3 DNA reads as TGTGCCAGCAGCTTAATCGGGGGCGGCTACACCTTC.

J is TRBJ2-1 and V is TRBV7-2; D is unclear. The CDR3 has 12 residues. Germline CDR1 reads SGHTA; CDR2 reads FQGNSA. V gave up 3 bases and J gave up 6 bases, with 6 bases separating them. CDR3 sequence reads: CASSLRVNEQFF. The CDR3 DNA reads TGTGCCAGCAGCTTGCGAGTCAATGAGCAGTTCTTC.

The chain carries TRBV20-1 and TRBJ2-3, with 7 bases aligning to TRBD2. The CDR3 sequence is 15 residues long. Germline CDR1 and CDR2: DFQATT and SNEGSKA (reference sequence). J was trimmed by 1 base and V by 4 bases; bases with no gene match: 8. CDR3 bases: TGCAGTGCTACCAGATCGGCGGGAGGCACAGATACGCAGTATTTT. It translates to CSATRSAGGTDTQYF.

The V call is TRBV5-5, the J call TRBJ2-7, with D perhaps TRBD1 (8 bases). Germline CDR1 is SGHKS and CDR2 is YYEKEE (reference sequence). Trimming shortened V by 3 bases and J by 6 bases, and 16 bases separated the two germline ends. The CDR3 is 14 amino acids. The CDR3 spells CASSSGGQDLEQYF. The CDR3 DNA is TGTGCCAGCAGCTCGGGGGGACAGGACCTCGAGCAGTACTTC.

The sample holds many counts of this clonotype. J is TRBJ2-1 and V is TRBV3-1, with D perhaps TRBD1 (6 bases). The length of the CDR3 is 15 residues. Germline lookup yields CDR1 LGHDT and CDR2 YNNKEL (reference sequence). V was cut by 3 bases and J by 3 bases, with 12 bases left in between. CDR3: CASSQGEGVYNEQFF. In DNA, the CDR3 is TGTGCCAGCAGCCAGGGCGAGGGGGTCTACAATGAGCAGTTCTTC.

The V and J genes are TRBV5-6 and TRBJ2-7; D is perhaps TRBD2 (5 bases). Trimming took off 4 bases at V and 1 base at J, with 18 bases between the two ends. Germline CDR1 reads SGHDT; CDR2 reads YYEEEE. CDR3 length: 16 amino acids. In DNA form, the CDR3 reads TGTGCCAGCAGCGTGGATGGGGAGACTCGGTCCTACGAGCAGTACTTC. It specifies CASSVDGETRSYEQYF.

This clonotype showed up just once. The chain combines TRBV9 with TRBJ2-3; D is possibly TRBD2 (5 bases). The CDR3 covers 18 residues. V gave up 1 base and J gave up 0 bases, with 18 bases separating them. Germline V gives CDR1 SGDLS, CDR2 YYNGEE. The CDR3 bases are TGTGCCAGCAGCGTATCCGACTATAAAACCTCTAGCACAGATACGCAGTATTTT. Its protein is CASSVSDYKTSSTDTQYF.

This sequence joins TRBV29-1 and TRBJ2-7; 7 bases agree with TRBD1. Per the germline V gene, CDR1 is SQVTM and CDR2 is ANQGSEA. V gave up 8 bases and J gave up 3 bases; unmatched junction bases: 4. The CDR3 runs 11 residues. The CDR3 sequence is CSSGTVYEQYF. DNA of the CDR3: TGCAGCTCCGGGACAGTCTACGAGCAGTACTTC.

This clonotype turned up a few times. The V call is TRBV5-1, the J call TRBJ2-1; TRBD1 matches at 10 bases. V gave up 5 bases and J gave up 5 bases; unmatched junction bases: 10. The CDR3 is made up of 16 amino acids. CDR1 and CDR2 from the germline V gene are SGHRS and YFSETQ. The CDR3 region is CASSHTGTGDNNEQFF. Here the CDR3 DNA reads TGCGCCAGCAGTCACACCGGGACAGGGGACAACAATGAGCAGTTCTTC.

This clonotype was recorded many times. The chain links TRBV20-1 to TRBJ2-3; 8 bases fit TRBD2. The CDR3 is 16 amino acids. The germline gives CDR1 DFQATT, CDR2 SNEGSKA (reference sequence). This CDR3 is CRIESGGGLSTDTQYF. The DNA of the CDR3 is TGCAGGATAGAGAGCGGGGGAGGACTTAGCACAGATACGCAGTATTTT.

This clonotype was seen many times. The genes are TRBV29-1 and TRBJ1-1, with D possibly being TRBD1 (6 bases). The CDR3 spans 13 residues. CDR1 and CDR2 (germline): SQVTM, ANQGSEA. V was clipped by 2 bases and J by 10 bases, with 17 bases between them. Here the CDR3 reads CSVELSGANGAFF. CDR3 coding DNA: TGCAGCGTTGAACTATCGGGGGCAAACGGAGCTTTCTTT.

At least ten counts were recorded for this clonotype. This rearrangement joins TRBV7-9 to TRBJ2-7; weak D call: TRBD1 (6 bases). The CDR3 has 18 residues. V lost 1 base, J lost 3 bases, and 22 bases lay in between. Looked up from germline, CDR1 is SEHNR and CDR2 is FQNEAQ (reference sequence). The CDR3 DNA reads TGTGCCAGCAGCTTAGGGAAGCTCAGGGGAACTTCCGGCTACGAGCAGTACTTC. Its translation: CASSLGKLRGTSGYEQYF.

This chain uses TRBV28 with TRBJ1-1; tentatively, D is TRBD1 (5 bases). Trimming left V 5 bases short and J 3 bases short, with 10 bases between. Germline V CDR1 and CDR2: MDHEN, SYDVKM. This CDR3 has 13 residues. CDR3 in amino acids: CASSMQGYTEAFF. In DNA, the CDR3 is TGTGCCAGCAGTATGCAGGGTTACACTGAAGCTTTCTTT.

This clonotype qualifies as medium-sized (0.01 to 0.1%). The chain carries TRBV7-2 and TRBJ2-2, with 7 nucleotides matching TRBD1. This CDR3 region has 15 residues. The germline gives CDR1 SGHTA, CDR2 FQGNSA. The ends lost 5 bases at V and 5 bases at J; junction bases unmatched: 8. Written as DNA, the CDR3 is TGTGCCAGCAGCACGAACAGGGGTTTGACCGGGGAGCTGTTTTTT. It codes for CASSTNRGLTGELFF. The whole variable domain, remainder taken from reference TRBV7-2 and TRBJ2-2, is GAGVSQSPSNKVTEKGKDVELRCDPISGHTALYWYRQSLGQGLEFLIYFQGNSAPDKSGLPSDRFSAERTGGSVSTLTIQRTQQEDSAVYLCASSTNRGLTGELFFGEGSRLTVL.

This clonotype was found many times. This CDR3 is CASSLELAGAYEQYF. CDR3 nucleotides: TGCGCCAGCAGCTTGGAACTAGCGGGAGCCTACGAGCAGTACTTC. This chain uses TRBV5-1 with TRBJ2-7, with 11 positions matching TRBD2. The junction had 1 base not matched to a gene; V was cut back by 0 bases and J by 2 bases. The CDR3 extends over 15 amino acids. Germline V gene lookup returns CDR1 SGHRS and CDR2 YFSETQ.

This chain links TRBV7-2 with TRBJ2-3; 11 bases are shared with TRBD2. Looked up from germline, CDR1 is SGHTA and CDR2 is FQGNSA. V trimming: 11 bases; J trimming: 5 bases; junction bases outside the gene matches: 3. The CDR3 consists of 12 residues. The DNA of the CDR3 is TGTGCCGCCGGACTAGCGGGAGATACGCAGTATTTT. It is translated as CAAGLAGDTQYF.

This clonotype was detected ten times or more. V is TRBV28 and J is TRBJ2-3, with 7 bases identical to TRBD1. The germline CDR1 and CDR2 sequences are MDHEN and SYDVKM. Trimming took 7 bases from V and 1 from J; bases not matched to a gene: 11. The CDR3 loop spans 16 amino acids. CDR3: CASTPTGTARTDTQYF. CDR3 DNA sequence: TGTGCCAGCACCCCAACCGGGACAGCTCGCACAGATACGCAGTATTTT.

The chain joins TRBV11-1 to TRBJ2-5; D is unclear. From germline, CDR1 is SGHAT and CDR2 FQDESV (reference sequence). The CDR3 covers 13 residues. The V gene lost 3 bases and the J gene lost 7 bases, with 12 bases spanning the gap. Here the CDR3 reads CASSFSSLRTQYF. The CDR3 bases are TGTGCCAGCAGCTTTTCCAGTCTGAGGACCCAGTACTTC. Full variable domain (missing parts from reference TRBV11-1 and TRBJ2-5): EAEVAQSPRYKITEKSQAVAFWCDPISGHATLYWYRQILGQGPELLVQFQDESVVDDSQLPKDRFSAERLKGVDSTLKIQPAELGDSAMYLCASSFSSLRTQYFGPGTRLLVL.